There are a few counts of the clone carrying this T cell receptor beta chain. These data come from a study of identical twins. Unique molecular identifiers were in the cDNA, with template-switch universal primer binding. One entry per CDR3 protein results from TCRdb running MiXCR on the 5' RACE reads. Of around 510,000 distinct CDR3 sequences in the sample, roughly an eighth are singletons; the top ten hold more than 0.8%. This CDR3 has 18 residues. Losses at the gene ends were 6 bases for V and 1 base for J; bases not matched to a gene: 14. Germline assignment: CDR1 SGHVS and CDR2 FQNEAQ. A further study also used this sample, focusing on yellow fever vaccine responses in identical twins.

This rearrangement joins TRBV7-8 to TRBJ2-3, with 9 bases aligning to TRBD2. The sequence came from a woman aged 18-29 years in good health. Sample: CD4+ T cells sorted from blood. The CDR3 sequence is CASRGGRGAGGGTDTQYF. The CDR3, as DNA: TGTGCCAGCAGGGGCGGACGGGGAGCGGGAGGAGGCACAGATACGCAGTATTTT. The variable domain in full, with the rest retrieved from reference TRBV7-8 and TRBJ2-3, is GAGVSQSPRYKVAKRGQDVALRCDPISGHVSLFWYQQALGQGPEFLTYFQNEAQLDKSGLPSDRFFAERPEGSVSTLKIQRTQQEDSAVYLCASRGGRGAGGGTDTQYFGPGTRLTVL.